This TCR beta chain was observed in a study of beta chain features in type 1 diabetes. This clone has only a few counts. Its antigen remains unidentified. V lost 7 bases to trimming and J lost 4 bases, with 23 bases between them. Per the germline V gene, CDR1 is SGHVS and CDR2 is FNYEAQ. The CDR3 covers 16 residues. Reverse transcription of all isolated RNA meant that expressed TCRB transcripts were sequenced. Average reads for naive, central memory and regulatory T cell samples were roughly 3.4 million. The protocol was immunoSEQ multiplex PCR, while the TCRdb copy is restricted to in-frame clones and leaves out a portion. The table has about 620,000 clones, around a sixth seen once; the top ten hold about 0.097%. Study findings and constraints: Individuals with type 1 diabetes displayed fewer insertions and more deletions at VDJ junctions. Since sequencing was performed on cDNA, cells with high TCR expression could be over-represented. Shorter TCRB CDR3s, moderately but significantly so, marked every one of the four CD4+ subsets in Type 1 diabetes patients.

This clonotype was obtained from a man between 18 and 29 years old in good health. This chain uses TRBV7-6 with TRBJ2-7, with TRBD2 as a possible D gene (6 bases). The material sequenced was naive CD4+ T cells from blood. The CDR3 region is CASTREGGGLLYEQYF. The CDR3 DNA is TGTGCCAGCACCCGAGAGGGAGGCGGCCTCCTTTACGAGCAGTACTTC.